The 28 T cell receptor beta chains in this list originate from one sample, sequenced in a study of T cells expressing NK-cell markers. TCRdb reanalyzed the 5' RACE reads and collapses them to one entry per CDR3 protein, without DNA. The repertoire table contains over 100,000 distinct CDR3 sequences. Sequenced: blood T cells: a sorted CD56 or NKG2C T cell subset, CD4+ or CD8+ T cells, or bulk PBMC T cells (not recorded which). These receptors came from a woman aged 18-70 years in good health.

J is TRBJ2-4 and V is TRBV20-1; the TCRdb call, TRBD1, lacks DNA for checking. Germline CDR1 reads DFQATT; CDR2 reads SNEGSKA (reference sequence). The CDR3 has 13 amino acids. CDR3: CSTRDGDSNIQYF.

The chain has TRBV21-1 and TRBJ2-7; checking the TCRdb D call of TRBD2 is not possible without DNA. TRBV21-1 counts as a pseudogene. The CDR3 totals 13 residues. CDR3 in amino acids: CATTERRVYEQYF.

J is TRBJ1-1 and V is TRBV19. Germline values: CDR1 LNHDA, CDR2 SQIVND (reference sequence). The CDR3 sequence is 13 residues long. The CDR3 protein is CASSIGAGSEAFF.

This chain links TRBV20-1 with TRBJ1-5. CDR3 length equals 13 residues. Germline CDR1 reads DFQATT; CDR2 reads SNEGSKA (reference sequence). CDR3 residues: CSARDLSNQPQHF.

J is TRBJ2-7 and V is TRBV6-5; the D call of TRBD1 rests on TCRdb alone, since no DNA is present to check it. Germline-derived CDR1 and CDR2 are MNHEY and SVGAGI. This CDR3 contains 16 residues. The CDR3 protein is CASSYSMDRGPYEQYF.

The chain links TRBV6-2 or TRBV6-3 to TRBJ2-3; checking the TCRdb D call of TRBD1 is not possible without DNA. Per the germline V gene, CDR1 is MNHEY and CDR2 is SVGEGT. The CDR3 is 15 residues long. CDR3: CASTTPWGATDTQYF.

V usage is TRBV3-1 and J usage is TRBJ1-2; without DNA, the TCRdb call of TRBD1 cannot be checked. The CDR3 totals 13 residues. Germline CDR1 is LGHDT and CDR2 is YNNKEL (reference sequence). The CDR3 sequence: CASSQLPGAPDTF.

The chain recombines TRBV20-1 with TRBJ2-2. This CDR3 is built from 12 residues. Germline loops: CDR1 DFQATT, CDR2 SNEGSKA (reference sequence). The chain's CDR3 is CSARVDAGELFF.

This rearrangement joins TRBV5-1 to TRBJ2-3; the D call from TCRdb, TRBD2, cannot be confirmed without DNA. Germline V lookup: CDR1 SGHRS, CDR2 YFSETQ. This CDR3 is 15 amino acids long. This chain's CDR3 is CASTLSAGGTDTQYF.

This chain links TRBV28 with TRBJ2-2; TCRdb proposes TRBD2, but this gene call is untestable without DNA. This CDR3 region has 15 residues. The germline CDR1 and CDR2 sequences are MDHEN and SYDVKM. The CDR3 is CALSPRTGDTGELFF.

The V and J genes are TRBV9 and TRBJ2-3; without DNA, the TCRdb call of TRBD2 cannot be checked. The V gene's germline CDR1 is SGDLS and CDR2 YYNGEE. The CDR3 extends over 15 amino acids. CDR3 region: CASSDGTSGRFTQYF. Looking up the rest from reference TRBV9 and TRBJ2-3 gives the full variable domain: DSGVTQTPKHLITATGQRVTLRCSPRSGDLSVYWYQQSLDQGLQFLIQYYNGEERAKGNILERFSAQQFPDLHSELNLSSLELGDSALYFCASSDGTSGRFTQYFGPGTRLTVL.

The V and J genes are TRBV4-3 and TRBJ2-1; TCRdb calls TRBD1, which cannot be checked without DNA. Germline-derived CDR1 and CDR2 are LGHNA and YSLEER. The CDR3 covers 14 residues. This CDR3 reads CASSQDPGSHEQFF.

The gene calls are TRBV4-1 and TRBJ1-2; the TCRdb D gene call, TRBD1, has no DNA to confirm it. The CDR3 length is 14 residues. Germline V gene lookup returns CDR1 MGHRA and CDR2 YSYEKL. The CDR3 protein is CASSQQGILYGYTF.

This chain uses TRBV5-6 with TRBJ2-1; as DNA is missing, the TRBD1 call by TCRdb cannot be tested. CDR3 length equals 12 residues. Germline CDR1 and CDR2: SGHDT and YYEEEE. The CDR3 sequence: CASSFTGNEQFF.

V gene TRBV19 combines with J gene TRBJ1-5; TCRdb returns TRBD1, unconfirmable since there is no DNA. This CDR3 has 15 amino acids. Per germline, CDR1 LNHDA and CDR2 SQIVND (reference sequence). CDR3 sequence: CASKPGQGASQPQHF.

V and J are TRBV6-5 and TRBJ2-3; TCRdb designates TRBD2, a call that cannot be tested without DNA. The V gene's germline CDR1 is MNHEY and CDR2 SVGAGI. The CDR3 runs to 16 residues. This CDR3 reads CASSYLLAGWPDTQYF.

The gene calls are TRBV11-2 and TRBJ1-2; lacking DNA, the TRBD1 call made by TCRdb goes unchecked. This CDR3 has 12 amino acids. Germline CDR1 SGHAT, CDR2 FQNNGV. The CDR3 is CASSPGRIGYTF.

V usage is TRBV15 and J usage is TRBJ2-1; TCRdb selects TRBD1, and the lack of DNA leaves this call unchecked. The CDR3 extends over 16 amino acids. Germline values: CDR1 LNHNV, CDR2 YYDKDF (reference sequence). The CDR3 loop reads CATSRGLTGVYNEQFF.

This sequence joins TRBV12-3 or TRBV12-4 and TRBJ1-5. The CDR3 consists of 12 residues. This CDR3 reads CASSPVTQPQHF.

CDR3 amino acids: CASSPFEGASGELFF. The rearrangement joins TRBV12-3 or TRBV12-4 to TRBJ2-2; TCRdb reports TRBD1, a call that lacks DNA to check it against. CDR3 length: 15 amino acids.

This chain connects TRBV29-1 to TRBJ2-1; the D gene TCRdb calls, TRBD2, cannot be checked with no DNA. The CDR3 is 15 amino acids. Germline values: CDR1 SQVTM, CDR2 ANQGSEA. CDR3 sequence: CSAPISGRAYNEQFF.

The rearrangement uses TRBV12-3 or TRBV12-4 and TRBJ2-5; TCRdb lists TRBD1, though no DNA is available to test this call. The length of the CDR3 is 15 residues. The CDR3 spells CASSLGTGGLETQYF.

The chain couples TRBV4-3 to TRBJ2-1; lacking DNA, the TRBD2 call made by TCRdb goes unchecked. This CDR3 comprises 14 residues. Germline assignment: CDR1 LGHNA and CDR2 YSLEER. CDR3 region: CASSPTSGGVEQFF.

The rearrangement joins TRBV5-1 to TRBJ1-1; the TCRdb D gene call, TRBD1, has no DNA to confirm it. The CDR3 totals 13 residues. Germline CDR1 reads SGHRS; CDR2 reads YFSETQ. The CDR3 is CASSFTGETEAFF.

The V gene is TRBV5-5, the J gene TRBJ2-7. The CDR3 consists of 14 residues. Per the germline V gene, CDR1 is SGHKS and CDR2 is YYEKEE (reference sequence). CDR3 protein: CASSWRESSYEQYF.

The J gene is TRBJ1-2, the V gene TRBV14. Looked up from germline, CDR1 is SGHDN and CDR2 is FVKESK. This CDR3 comprises 14 residues. The CDR3 reads CASSPFGSDYGYTF.

The chain couples TRBV7-3 to TRBJ1-6. There are 16 residues in the CDR3. The germline V gene has CDR1 SGHTA and CDR2 FQGTGA. The CDR3 sequence: CASSLMAVGDNSPLHF.

The CDR3 here is CAISEPASGGQETQYF. J is TRBJ2-5 and V is TRBV10-3; TCRdb's D call, TRBD2, is unchecked because there is no DNA. Germline V lookup: CDR1 ENHRY, CDR2 SYGVKD. The CDR3 spans 16 residues.